The 25 T cell receptor beta chains reported below all come from one sample, sequenced in a study of blood T cell repertoires in COVID-19. Assay: immunoSEQ multiplex PCR; the TCRdb copy retains only in-frame clones and omits some. In the table there are 100,000 to 150,000 clones, approximately 88% of which are singletons. Sequenced material: peripheral blood. These TCRs come from a man aged 55 to 70 with acute or convalescent COVID-19.

The DNA for the CDR3 is TGTGCCAGCAATGCAAAACGGGGTGAAAAACTGTTTTTT. This translates into CASNAKRGEKLFF. The chain links TRBV5-6 to TRBJ1-4; the D is unclear. V was pared by 6 bases and J by 7 bases, with 13 bases between. Germline CDR1 is SGHDT and CDR2 is YYEEEE. This CDR3 is 13 amino acids long.

This chain connects TRBV6-5 to TRBJ2-7; TRBD2 agrees at 14 bases. CDR1 is MNHEY and CDR2 is SVGAGI in the germline V gene. The V segment lost 8 bases and the J segment 6 bases; nucleotides outside the gene matches: 3. CDR3 length equals 13 residues. DNA for the CDR3: TGTGCCAGCGAGGGACTAGCGGGAGTCGAGCAGTACTTC. Amino acids: CASEGLAGVEQYF.

A single count supports this clone. The chain combines TRBV19 with TRBJ1-2; no clear D. The CDR3 contains 14 residues. The V and J ends lost 5 bases and 0 bases respectively, with 10 bases between them. Looked up from germline, CDR1 is LNHDA and CDR2 is SQIVND (reference sequence). CDR3 nucleotide sequence: TGTGCCAGTAGTTGGGAGTGGACTAACTATGGCTACACCTTC. It yields the protein CASSWEWTNYGYTF.

This chain connects TRBV4-1 to TRBJ1-2; no clear D gene. The CDR3 has 15 residues. Trimming removed 1 base at V and 1 base at J, with 10 bases between. Germline loops: CDR1 MGHRA, CDR2 YSYEKL. In DNA, the CDR3 is TGCGCCAGCAGCCAAGGTATCACCTATAACTATGGCTACACCTTC. Translating gives CASSQGITYNYGYTF.

This clone was recorded only once. The V call is TRBV7-2, the J call TRBJ2-7; 7 nucleotides line up with TRBD2. The CDR3 consists of 16 residues. CDR1 SGHTA and CDR2 FQGNSA come from the germline V gene. V lost 2 bases and J lost 0; bases outside the gene matches: 7. CDR3 nucleotide sequence: TGTGCCAGCAGCTTAAGCGGGGTAGGGCCCTCCTACGAGCAGTACTTC. It is translated as CASSLSGVGPSYEQYF.

The chain is built from TRBV5-1 and TRBJ1-5; 7 nucleotides match TRBD1. V was clipped by 3 bases and J by 3 bases; unmatched bases: 6. Germline V lookup: CDR1 SGHRS, CDR2 YFSETQ. The CDR3 extends over 15 amino acids. CDR3 DNA sequence: TGCGCCAGCAGCTCAGGGGGGCTCGACAATCAGCCCCAGCATTTT. Translation: CASSSGGLDNQPQHF.

CDR3 DNA sequence: TGTGCCAGCAGCCCGAGTCCGGGACAGGCTAATGAAAAACTGTTTTTT. It yields the protein CASSPSPGQANEKLFF. This sequence joins TRBV3-1 (or the pseudogene TRBV3-2) and TRBJ1-4, with TRBD1 identical over 8 bases. This CDR3 spans 16 amino acids. Germline V CDR1 and CDR2: LGHDT, YNNKEL (reference sequence). V was clipped by 4 bases and J by 3 bases; unmatched bases: 7.

The CDR3 protein is CASIGTGAGYTF. CDR3 bases: TGTGCCAGTATCGGGACTGGGGCGGGCTACACCTTC. The genes are TRBV19 and TRBJ1-2; TRBD1 might be the D (5 bases). V lost 7 bases to trimming and J lost 8 bases, with 14 bases between them. The CDR3 consists of 12 residues. Germline CDR1 and CDR2: LNHDA and SQIVND (reference sequence).

The rearrangement links TRBV11-1 to TRBJ1-1, with 9 bases aligning to TRBD1. CDR1 and CDR2 from the germline V gene are SGHAT and FQDESV (reference sequence). This CDR3 has 14 amino acids. The ends lost 5 bases at V and 6 bases at J; junction bases unmatched: 7. The CDR3 DNA sequence: TGTGCCAGCAGCCTGACAGGGGGTTCTTCTGAAGCTTTCTTT. Protein product: CASSLTGGSSEAFF. Complete variable domain (other parts from reference TRBV11-1 and TRBJ1-1): EAEVAQSPRYKITEKSQAVAFWCDPISGHATLYWYRQILGQGPELLVQFQDESVVDDSQLPKDRFSAERLKGVDSTLKIQPAELGDSAMYLCASSLTGGSSEAFFGQGTRLTVV.

This chain uses TRBV5-8 with TRBJ2-5; 7 bases line up with TRBD1. Trimming at V came to 5 bases and at J to 1 base, leaving 2 bases not matched to a gene. The CDR3 consists of 13 residues. Germline values: CDR1 SGHTS, CDR2 YDEGEE. The DNA for the CDR3 is TGTGCCAGCAGGAACAGGGGCCAAGAGACCCAGTACTTC. This sequence encodes CASRNRGQETQYF.

The rearrangement joins TRBV18 to TRBJ1-1; TRBD1 matches at 9 bases. Germline loops: CDR1 KGHSH, CDR2 LQKENI. J was trimmed by 11 bases and V by 4 bases; bases with no gene match: 8. The CDR3 has 13 residues. CDR3 residues: CASSQGQGTDAFF. CDR3 coding DNA: TGTGCCAGCTCACAAGGACAGGGGACGGATGCTTTCTTT. The complete variable domain, with remaining parts taken from reference TRBV18 and TRBJ1-1, reads NAGVMQNPRHLVRRRGQEARLRCSPMKGHSHVYWYRQLPEEGLKFMVYLQKENIIDESGMPKERFSAEFPKEGPSILRIQQVVRGDSAAYFCASSQGQGTDAFFGQGTRLTVV.

CDR3 residues: CAWSVLGLKETQYF. DNA of the CDR3: TGTGCCTGGAGTGTACTGGGACTAAAAGAGACCCAGTACTTC. V is TRBV30 and J is TRBJ2-5; 7 nucleotides agree with TRBD2. Trimming cost V 0 bases and J 3 bases; bases outside gene matches: 4. Germline CDR1 is GTSNPN and CDR2 is SVGIG (reference sequence). The CDR3 consists of 14 residues. The entire variable domain, with the rest obtained from reference TRBV30 and TRBJ2-5, is as follows: SQTIHQWPATLVQPVGSPLSLECTVEGTSNPNLYWYRQAAGRGLQLLFYSVGIGQISSEVPQNLSASRPQDRQFILSSKKLLLSDSGFYLCAWSVLGLKETQYFGPGTRLLVL.

CDR3 region: CASSLGTSLYEQYF. The DNA of the CDR3 is TGTGCCAGCAGCCTCGGGACATCCCTCTACGAGCAGTACTTC. The rearrangement joins TRBV5-4 to TRBJ2-7, with D perhaps TRBD1 (6 bases). V gave up 4 bases and J gave up 3 bases, with 14 bases separating them. CDR1 and CDR2 (germline): SGHNT, YYREEE (reference sequence). There are 14 residues in the CDR3.

V is TRBV7-3 and J is TRBJ2-3; D possibly corresponds to TRBD1 (5 bases). The CDR3 totals 16 residues. V gave up 5 bases and J gave up 2 bases, with 17 bases separating them. From germline, CDR1 is SGHTA and CDR2 FQGTGA. The CDR3 coding sequence is TGTGCCAGCAGCCCCGGCCAGGGTTGGGCCACAGATACGCAGTATTTT. Translating it yields CASSPGQGWATDTQYF.

About this clone itself: Other DNA sequences in the same sample also yield this CDR3. This rearrangement joins TRBV5-1 to TRBJ2-2; 8 bases agree with TRBD1. Trimming removed 0 bases from V and 5 bases from J; junction bases left unmatched: 0. The CDR3 has 14 amino acids. CDR1 is SGHRS, CDR2 YFSETQ, per germline. CDR3 sequence reads: CASSLGQGTGELFF. CDR3 coding DNA: TGCGCCAGCAGCTTGGGACAGGGGACCGGGGAGCTGTTTTTT.

The chain joins TRBV19 to TRBJ1-3, with D hard to call. The germline gives CDR1 LNHDA, CDR2 SQIVND (reference sequence). V lost 6 bases and J 4 bases, leaving 7 bases between the germline ends. The CDR3 runs 12 residues. CDR3 nucleotide sequence: TGTGCCAGTAGGACGGAGGGAAACACCATATATTTT. Amino acid sequence: CASRTEGNTIYF.

The CDR3 loop reads CASSLRGWTEAFF. Written as DNA, the CDR3 is TGTGCCAGCAGTTTAAGGGGGTGGACTGAAGCTTTCTTT. J is TRBJ1-1 and V is TRBV27, with D possibly being TRBD1 (6 bases). The CDR3 has 13 amino acids. CDR1 is MNHEY and CDR2 is SMNVEV in the germline V gene (reference sequence). Trimming took 2 bases from V and 5 from J, leaving 9 bases between them.

The rearrangement uses TRBV7-9 and TRBJ1-1, with D perhaps TRBD1 (6 bases). Germline CDR1 and CDR2: SEHNR and FQNEAQ (reference sequence). The CDR3 has 12 amino acids. Trimming left V 4 bases short and J 11 bases short, with 14 bases between. The CDR3 DNA sequence: TGTGCCAGCAGCTCCCAGGGGATGTCTGCTTTCTTT. This sequence encodes CASSSQGMSAFF.

This clone was seen a few times. The chain combines TRBV28 with TRBJ2-6, with D possibly TRBD2 on 5 matching bases. Germline assignment: CDR1 MDHEN and CDR2 SYDVKM. This CDR3 is 19 amino acids long. V dropped 11 bases and J dropped 0 bases, with 26 bases sitting between them. CDR3 in amino acids: CASWARGGLLSSGANVLTF. In DNA, the CDR3 is TGTGCCTCGTGGGCGAGAGGTGGACTCCTTTCCTCTGGGGCCAACGTCCTGACTTTC. Combining the CDR3 with reference TRBV28 and TRBJ2-6 gives the whole variable domain DVKVTQSSRYLVKRTGEKVFLECVQDMDHENMFWYRQDPGLGLRLIYFSYDVKMKEKGDIPEGYSVSREKKERFSLILESASTNQTSMYLCASWARGGLLSSGANVLTFGAGSRLTVL.

The rearrangement joins TRBV15 to TRBJ2-7, with TRBD2 matching over 7 bases. Germline V CDR1 and CDR2: LNHNV, YYDKDF (reference sequence). CDR3 size: 15 residues. The V and J ends lost 5 bases and 6 bases, in that order; junction bases with no gene match: 13. The chain's CDR3 is CATSSKPGGGAEQYF. The DNA for the CDR3 is TGTGCCACCAGCTCCAAGCCCGGGGGAGGGGCCGAGCAGTACTTC.

The chain carries TRBV27 and TRBJ2-7; 11 bases are shared with TRBD2. The length of the CDR3 is 13 residues. Trimming cost V 8 bases and J 3 bases; bases outside gene matches: 3. The germline V gene encodes CDR1 MNHEY and CDR2 SMNVEV (reference sequence). This chain's CDR3 is CASASGGFYEQYF. CDR3 nucleotides: TGTGCCAGCGCTAGCGGGGGGTTCTACGAGCAGTACTTC.

The chain is built from TRBV19 and TRBJ2-7; weak D call: TRBD2 (6 bases). The germline V gene encodes CDR1 LNHDA and CDR2 SQIVND (reference sequence). V was clipped by 5 bases and J by 2 bases, with 13 bases between them. The CDR3 runs 14 residues. The CDR3 DNA sequence: TGTGCCAGTAGTGACTGGGGGGAAGCCTACGAGCAGTACTTC. This translates into CASSDWGEAYEQYF.

This chain joins TRBV7-9 and TRBJ1-4; 7 bases fit TRBD1. Germline values: CDR1 SEHNR, CDR2 FQNEAQ (reference sequence). V was pared by 4 bases and J by 8 bases, with 10 bases of the junction left unmatched. The CDR3 extends over 15 amino acids. The CDR3 loop reads CASSSFRDSYEKLFF. As DNA, the CDR3 is TGTGCCAGCAGCTCCTTCCGGGACAGCTACGAAAAACTGTTTTTT. Drawing the rest from reference TRBV7-9 and TRBJ1-4, the complete variable domain is DTGVSQNPRHKITKRGQNVTFRCDPISEHNRLYWYRQTLGQGPEFLTYFQNEAQLEKSRLLSDRFSAERPKGSFSTLEIQRTEQGDSAMYLCASSSFRDSYEKLFFGSGTQLSVL.

The V gene is TRBV12-5, the J gene TRBJ1-6, with TRBD1 identical over 7 bases. Germline CDR1 and CDR2: LGHNT and FRNRAP. The V gene end was trimmed by 1 base and the J gene end by 7 bases; junction bases not matched to a gene: 1. This CDR3 comprises 14 residues. DNA for the CDR3: TGTGCTAGTGGTTTGGGACAGGGCAATTCACCCCTCCACTTT. The encoded protein is CASGLGQGNSPLHF.

The chain couples TRBV7-8 to TRBJ2-7, with 7 bases that match TRBD1. After removal of 4 bases from V and 0 bases from J, the junction contained 6 bases not matched to a gene. CDR1 is SGHVS, CDR2 FQNEAQ, per germline. The CDR3 loop spans 15 amino acids. This CDR3 is CASSSQTGTSYEQYF. The CDR3, as DNA: TGTGCCAGCAGCTCCCAGACAGGGACCTCCTACGAGCAGTACTTC.